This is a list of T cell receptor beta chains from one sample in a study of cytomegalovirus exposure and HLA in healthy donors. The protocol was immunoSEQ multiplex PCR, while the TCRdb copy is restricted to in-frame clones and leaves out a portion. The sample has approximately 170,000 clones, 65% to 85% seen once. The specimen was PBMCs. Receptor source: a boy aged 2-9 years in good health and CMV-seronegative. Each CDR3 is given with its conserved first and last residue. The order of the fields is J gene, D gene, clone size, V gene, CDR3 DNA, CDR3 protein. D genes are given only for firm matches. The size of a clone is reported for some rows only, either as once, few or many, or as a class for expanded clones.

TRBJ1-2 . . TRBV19 TGTGCCAGTAGTTCCCCCAGGGTTCGCGGCTACACCTTC CASSSPRVRGYTF
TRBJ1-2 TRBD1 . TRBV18 TGTGCCAGCTCACGGGACAGGGAAGCTAACTATGGCTACACCTTC CASSRDREANYGYTF
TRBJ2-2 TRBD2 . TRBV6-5 TGTGCCAGCAGTTACTACGGGGGGGCCGGCGGGGAGCTGTTTTTT CASSYYGGAGGELFF
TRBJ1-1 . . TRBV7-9 TGTGCCAGCAGCTTAGCGTTACAGGGAGGGTGGAACACTGAAGCTTTCTTT CASSLALQGGWNTEAFF
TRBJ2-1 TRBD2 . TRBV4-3 TGCGCCAGCAGCCAAGGCCTAGCGGGGATAGTTGGTGAGCAGTTCTTC CASSQGLAGIVGEQFF
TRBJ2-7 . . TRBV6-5 TGTGCCAGCAGTGACCAGGTCGAGCAGTACTTC CASSDQVEQYF
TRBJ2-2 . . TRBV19 TGTGCCTGCCGGCGGGACAGAGACACCGGGGAGCTGTTTTTT CACRRDRDTGELFF
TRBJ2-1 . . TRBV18 TGTGCCAGCTCACCAAGACTGTCTGCGGGGGCCAGCTCCTACAATGAGCAGTTCTTC CASSPRLSAGASSYNEQFF
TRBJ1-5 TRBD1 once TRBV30 TGTGCCTGGAGTGTCAGACAGGGGGGTGATCAGCCCCAGCATTTT CAWSVRQGGDQPQHF
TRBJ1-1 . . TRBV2 TGTGCCAGCAGTGAAAGCATGAACACTGAAGCTTTCTTT CASSESMNTEAFF
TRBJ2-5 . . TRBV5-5 TGTGCCAGCAGCTTGGGTGGCAGGGGGGTCGATGAGACCCAGTACTTC CASSLGGRGVDETQYF
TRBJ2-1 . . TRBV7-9 TGTGCCAGCAGTCGTACAGGGTTTGGCTACAATGAGCAGTTCTTC CASSRTGFGYNEQFF
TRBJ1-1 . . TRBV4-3 TGCGCCAGCAGCCCCCGGACTAACACTGAAGCTTTCTTT CASSPRTNTEAFF
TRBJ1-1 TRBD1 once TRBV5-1 TGCGCCAGCAGCCGAGGGACAGGAACCCTGAACACTGAAGCTTTCTTT CASSRGTGTLNTEAFF
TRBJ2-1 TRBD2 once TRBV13 TGTGCCAGCAGCCTATCTTCTGCGGGAGGATACAATGAGCAGTTCTTC CASSLSSAGGYNEQFF
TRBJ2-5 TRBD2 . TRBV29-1 TGCAGCTACCTGGTCCCGGGACTAGCGGGAGGGCAAGAGACCCAGTACTTC CSYLVPGLAGGQETQYF
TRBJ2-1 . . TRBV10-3 TGTGCCATCAGACCGGGACACACGAATGATTACAATGAGCAGTTCTTC CAIRPGHTNDYNEQFF
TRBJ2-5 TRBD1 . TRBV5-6 TGTGCCAGCAGCTTGGTCGGGGACAGGGGAGAGACCCAGTACTTC CASSLVGDRGETQYF
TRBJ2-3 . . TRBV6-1 TGTGCCAGCAGTGAAGGGGTCAGGTTGGTCGATACGCAGTATTTT CASSEGVRLVDTQYF
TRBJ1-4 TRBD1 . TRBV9 TGTGCCAGCAGCGCTACAGGGGGCGAAGGTGAAAAACTGTTTTTT CASSATGGEGEKLFF
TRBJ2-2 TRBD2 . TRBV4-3 TGCGCCAGCAGCCAGGGGACTAGCGCCGAAGAGCTGTTTTTT CASSQGTSAEELFF
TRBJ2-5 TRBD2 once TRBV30 TGTGCCTGGAGTGTGACTAGCGGGAGAGAGACCCAGTACTTC CAWSVTSGRETQYF
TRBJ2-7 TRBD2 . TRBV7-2 TGTGCCAGCAGCTTAGCAGCGGGAGGTCCCTACGAGCAGTACTTC CASSLAAGGPYEQYF
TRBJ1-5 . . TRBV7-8 TGTGCCAGCAGCTCCCGCGGAAGCAATCAGCCCCAGCATTTT CASSSRGSNQPQHF
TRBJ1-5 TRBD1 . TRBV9 TGTGCCAGCAGCGCTGGGACAGGGGGCAATCAGCCCCAGCATTTT CASSAGTGGNQPQHF
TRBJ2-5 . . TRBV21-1 TGTGCCAGCAGCCAGCTAGCGGGAGGTACTGAGACCCAGTACTTC CASSQLAGGTETQYF
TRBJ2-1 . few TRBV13 TGTGCCAGCAGCTTAGAGCGGCGGAACAATGAGCAGTTCTTC CASSLERRNNEQFF
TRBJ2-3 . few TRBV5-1 TGCGCCAGCAGCTTGCCGGGGTCCACAGATACGCAGTATTTT CASSLPGSTDTQYF
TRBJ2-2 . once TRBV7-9 TGTGCCAGCAGCCAGGGACACCTTAACACCGGGGAGCTGTTTTTT CASSQGHLNTGELFF
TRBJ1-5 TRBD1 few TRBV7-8 TGTGCCAGCAGCTTAGCGGGGACAGGGGTTGGAAGCAATCAGCCCCAGCATTTT CASSLAGTGVGSNQPQHF
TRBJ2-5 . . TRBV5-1 TGCGCCAGCAGCTTGGCACTAGCTCGAGAGACCCAGTACTTC CASSLALARETQYF
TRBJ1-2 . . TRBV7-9 TGTGCCAGCAGCTTAGAGGGGGGGCGAAACACCTTC CASSLEGGRNTF
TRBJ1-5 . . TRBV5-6 TGTGCCAGCAGCTTAGGGAGTAATCAGCCCCAGCATTTT CASSLGSNQPQHF
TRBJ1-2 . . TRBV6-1 TGTGCCAGCATCCGACAGAACTATGGCTACACCTTC CASIRQNYGYTF
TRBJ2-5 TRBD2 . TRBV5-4 TGTGCCAGCGGCTTTGTGGGGGGGGACCAAGAGACCCAGTACTTC CASGFVGGDQETQYF